This T cell receptor (beta chain) stems from a study of blood T cells in healthy people across ages. General study points: Estimates of total diversity, which came from one million sequenced T cells, were considered to be underestimates.

Each sample provided at least 6 micrograms of extracted total RNA. The germline V gene encodes CDR1 SGHRS and CDR2 YFSETQ. Trimming removed 4 bases at V and 5 bases at J, with 17 bases between. The CDR3 is 15 amino acids. Sample-barcoded 5' priming and a J-beta primer mix drove a second PCR of about 7 to 11 cycles. Every cDNA was tagged by a template-switch adaptor with 12 random nucleotides. TCRdb recomputed calls from the 5' RACE reads with MiXCR, one row per CDR3 protein. The table lists about 1.1 million distinct CDR3 sequences, around two fifths of them singletons. Regarding this clonotype: Its antigen is not known.

The clonotype was recovered from a man between 18 and 29 years old in good health. The chain joins TRBV5-1 to TRBJ2-3, with a tentative D call TRBD2 (7 bases). The sequenced material came from blood. For the CDR3, the DNA is TGCGCCAGCAGCCCCTCTGGGGGGGGCGAAGATACGCAGTATTTT. Translating it yields CASSPSGGGEDTQYF.